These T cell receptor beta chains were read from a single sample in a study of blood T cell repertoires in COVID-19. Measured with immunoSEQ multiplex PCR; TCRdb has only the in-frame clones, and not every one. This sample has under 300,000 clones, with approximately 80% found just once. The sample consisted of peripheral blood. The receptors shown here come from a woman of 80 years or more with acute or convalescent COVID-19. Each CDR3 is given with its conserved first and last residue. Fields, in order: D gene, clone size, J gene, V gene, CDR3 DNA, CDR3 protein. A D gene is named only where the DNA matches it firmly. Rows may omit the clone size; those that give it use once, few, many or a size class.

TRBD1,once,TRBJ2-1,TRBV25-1,TGTGCCAGCAGTAAGCGGACAGGGATCGATGGGGATGAGCAGTTCTTC,CASSKRTGIDGDEQFF
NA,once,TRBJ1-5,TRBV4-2,TGTGCCAGCAGCCAAGACAGGGGAGATCAGCCCCAGCATTTT,CASSQDRGDQPQHF
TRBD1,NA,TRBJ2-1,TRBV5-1,TGCGCCAGCAGCTCCCGGGACAGGGGTCGGAATGAGCAGTTCTTC,CASSSRDRGRNEQFF
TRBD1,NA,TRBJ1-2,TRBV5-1,TGCGCCAGCAGCTTACGACAGGGTAACTATGGCTACACCTTC,CASSLRQGNYGYTF
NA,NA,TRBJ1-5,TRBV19,TGTGCCAGTAGTATATCATTACAGCAGCCCCAGCATTTT,CASSISLQQPQHF
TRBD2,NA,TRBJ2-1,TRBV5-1,TGCGCCAGCAGCCGGGGGGGCCAACCTTCCGAGTTCTTC,CASSRGGQPSEFF
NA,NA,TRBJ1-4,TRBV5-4,TGTGCCAGCAGCCAACCCCGACTACGGGTTGAAAAACTGTTTTTT,CASSQPRLRVEKLFF
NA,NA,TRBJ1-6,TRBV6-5,TGTGCCAGCAGTTACGCGGCGGAGGGTACGAGGGGACCCCTCCACTTT,CASSYAAEGTRGPLHF
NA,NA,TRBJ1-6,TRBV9,TGTGCCAGCAGCGTAGGTTTAGATAATTCACCCCTCCACTTT,CASSVGLDNSPLHF
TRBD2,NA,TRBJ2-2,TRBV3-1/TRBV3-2,TGTGCCAGCAGCCTCAGGACTAGCGGGAACACCGGGGAGCTGTTTTTT,CASSLRTSGNTGELFF
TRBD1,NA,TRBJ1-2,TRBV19,TGTGCCAGTAGTACGGGCCCAACAGGGGCCTATGGCTACACCTTC,CASSTGPTGAYGYTF
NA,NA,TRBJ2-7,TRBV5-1,TGCGCCAGCAGCATACAGGCTTCTGGGCCCTACGAGCAGTACTTC,CASSIQASGPYEQYF
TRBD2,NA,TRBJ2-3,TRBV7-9,TGTGCCAGCAGCTTAGGACTAGCGGGGGGTTTCACAGATACGCAGTATTTT,CASSLGLAGGFTDTQYF
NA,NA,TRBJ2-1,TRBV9,TGTGCCAGCAGCTCCCTTGCGGTTGGTCTTAATGAGCAGTTCTTC,CASSSLAVGLNEQFF
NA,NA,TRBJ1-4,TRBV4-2,TGTGCCAGCAGCGAAGGACAGTCAACTAATGAAAAACTGTTTTTT,CASSEGQSTNEKLFF
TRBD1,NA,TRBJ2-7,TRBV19,TGTGCCAGTAGTATAGGACAGGGTGTCTACGAGCAGTACTTC,CASSIGQGVYEQYF
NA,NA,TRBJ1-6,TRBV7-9,TGTGCCTTCCTATTCTCACCCCTCCACTTT,CAFLFSPLHF
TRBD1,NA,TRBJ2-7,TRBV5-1,TGCGCCAGCAGCGCCCGGGACAGGGGGCCTTACGAGCAGTACTTC,CASSARDRGPYEQYF
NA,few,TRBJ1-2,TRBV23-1,TGCGCCAGCAGTCCGGGTAAGGACAGCCCCCTCAACTATGGCTACACCTTC,CASSPGKDSPLNYGYTF
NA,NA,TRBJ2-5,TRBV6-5,TGTGCCAGCAGTTACTCGACCGGGGTGGGGCAAGAGACCCAGTACTTC,CASSYSTGVGQETQYF
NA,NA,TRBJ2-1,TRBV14,TGTGCCAGCAGCCAATTGGCAGGGGGGTTGTACAATGAGCAGTTCTTC,CASSQLAGGLYNEQFF
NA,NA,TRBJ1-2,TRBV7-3,TGTGCCAGCAGCTTATTGGCAGGGCGCGGCTACACCTTC,CASSLLAGRGYTF
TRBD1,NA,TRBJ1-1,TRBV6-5,TGTGCCAGCAGTCCCAGGGGGCTTATGAACACTGAAGCTTTCTTT,CASSPRGLMNTEAFF
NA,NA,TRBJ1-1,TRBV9,TGTGCCAGCAGCGTGGGCTCGAACACTGAAGCTTTCTTT,CASSVGSNTEAFF
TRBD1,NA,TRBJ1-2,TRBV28,TGTGCCAGCAGCACGGGACAGGGGGCGACGGGCTACACCTTC,CASSTGQGATGYTF
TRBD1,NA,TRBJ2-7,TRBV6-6,TGTGCCAGCCTCCGATCGCCGGGACAGGGCTACGAGCAGTACTTC,CASLRSPGQGYEQYF
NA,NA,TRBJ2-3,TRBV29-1,TGCAGCGTTGATGCAGCGATCACAGATACGCAGTATTTT,CSVDAAITDTQYF
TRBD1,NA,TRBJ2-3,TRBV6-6,TGTGCCAGCAGGACCCGACAGGGCGGAGGAGATACGCAGTATTTT,CASRTRQGGGDTQYF
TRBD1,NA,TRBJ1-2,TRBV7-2,TGTGCCAGCAGCCCGCAAACCGGGACAGGAAGGTTGAGTCGGGGCTACACCTTC,CASSPQTGTGRLSRGYTF
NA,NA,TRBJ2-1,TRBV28,TGTGCCAGCAGTTTATATAAGGCCGCGGGATCCTACAATGAGCAGTTCTTC,CASSLYKAAGSYNEQFF
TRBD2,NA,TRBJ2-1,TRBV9,TGTGCCAGCAGCAGCGGGGGGGCCTTCAATGAGCAGTTCTTC,CASSSGGAFNEQFF
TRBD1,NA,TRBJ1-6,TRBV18,TGTGCCAGCTCACCGGAGACAGGGGTTGTGAATTCACCCCTCCACTTT,CASSPETGVVNSPLHF